This T cell receptor beta chain was sequenced in a study of cytomegalovirus exposure and HLA in healthy donors. CDR3 size: 15 residues. V was shortened by 5 bases and J by 5 bases, with 13 bases between the two germline ends. Germline values: CDR1 LNHDA, CDR2 SQIVND (reference sequence). This clone appeared once. PCR involved 60 Vbeta and 13 Jbeta primers. Generated by immunoSEQ multiplex PCR, the TCRdb table keeps only in-frame clones and is missing some. The sample lists over 150,000 clones, around 79% seen once, with approximately 8% in the top ten. The receptor was derived from a young man in good health and CMV-seropositive. The chain carries TRBV19 and TRBJ1-6, with a possible D match to TRBD1 (6 bases). Sequenced sample: PBMCs. The CDR3 DNA follows: TGTGCCAGTAGTCGCTACAGGGTAGATAATTCACCCCTCCACTTT. Its translation: CASSRYRVDNSPLHF.